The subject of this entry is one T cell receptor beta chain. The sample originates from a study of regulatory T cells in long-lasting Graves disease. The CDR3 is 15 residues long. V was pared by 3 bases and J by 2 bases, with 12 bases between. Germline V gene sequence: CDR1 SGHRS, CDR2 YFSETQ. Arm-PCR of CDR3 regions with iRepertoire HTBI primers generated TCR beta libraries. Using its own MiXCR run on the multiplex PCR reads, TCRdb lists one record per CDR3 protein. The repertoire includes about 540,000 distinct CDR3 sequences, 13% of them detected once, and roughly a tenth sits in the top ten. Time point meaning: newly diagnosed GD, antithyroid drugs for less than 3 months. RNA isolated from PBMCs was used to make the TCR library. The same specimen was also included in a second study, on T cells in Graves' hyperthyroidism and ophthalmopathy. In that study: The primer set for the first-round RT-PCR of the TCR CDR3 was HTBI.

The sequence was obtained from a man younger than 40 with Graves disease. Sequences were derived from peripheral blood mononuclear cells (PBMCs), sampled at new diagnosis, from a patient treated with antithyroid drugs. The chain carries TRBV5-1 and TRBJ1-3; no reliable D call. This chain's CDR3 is CASSYQASPGNTIYF. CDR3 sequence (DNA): TGCGCCAGCAGCTATCAGGCTTCCCCTGGAAACACCATATATTTT.